A selection of T cell receptor beta chains follows, all from one sample in a study of OX40 agonist ivuxolimab in advanced cancers. Profiling relied on immunoSEQ multiplex PCR, and the TCRdb table lists in-frame clones only, not all of them. The table includes approximately 64,000 clones, around 90% detected once. The specimen was CD4+ or CD8+ T cells sorted from blood, collected in a trial of the OX40 agonist ivuxolimab. The receptors derive from an adult with an advanced solid tumor such as melanoma, head and neck, liver or kidney cancer. Both conserved end residues are part of each CDR3. A D gene is named only where the DNA matches it firmly. Clone size is not always given. Where it is, it says once, few, many or a class for expanded clones.

few	NA	TRBV23-1	TRBJ2-4	CAIWTARLAKNIQYF	TGCGCCATCTGGACAGCCCGCCTCGCCAAAAACATTCAGTACTTC
NA	NA	TRBV4-1	TRBJ2-6	CASSPGVSGANVLTF	TGCGCCAGCAGCCCGGGTGTTTCTGGGGCCAACGTCCTGACTTTC
NA	NA	TRBV19	TRBJ2-7	CASIERGGYEQYF	TGTGCCAGCATTGAACGGGGAGGATACGAGCAGTACTTC
once	NA	TRBV5-4	TRBJ1-2	CASSPDGDYGYTF	TGTGCCAGCAGCCCGGACGGAGACTATGGCTACACCTTC
NA	TRBD2	TRBV5-4	TRBJ2-2	CASSLIAGLNTGELFF	TGTGCCAGCAGCTTGATAGCGGGACTGAACACCGGGGAGCTGTTTTTT
NA	NA	TRBV5-1	TRBJ2-7	CASSYGRGAYEQYF	TGCGCCAGCAGCTACGGAAGGGGAGCCTACGAGCAGTACTTC
NA	NA	TRBV9	TRBJ1-6	CASSRADSYNSPLHF	TGTGCCAGCAGTCGGGCGGACAGCTATAATTCACCCCTCCACTTT
NA	NA	TRBV5-6	TRBJ2-2	CASSLGGITGELFF	TGTGCCAGCAGCTTAGGGGGGATCACCGGGGAGCTGTTTTTT
NA	TRBD2	TRBV30	TRBJ2-5	CVWSHGRGRGETQYF	TGTGTCTGGAGTCACGGGAGGGGTAGGGGAGAGACCCAGTACTTC
NA	TRBD1	TRBV6-1	TRBJ1-6	CASSARQGGNSPLHF	TGTGCCAGCAGTGCCAGACAGGGGGGGAATTCACCCCTCCACTTT
NA	NA	TRBV30	TRBJ2-2	CAWNINTGELFF	TGTGCCTGGAACATCAACACCGGGGAGCTGTTTTTT
NA	NA	TRBV6-6	TRBJ2-5	CASSLFSTRETQYF	TGTGCCAGCAGTTTATTTAGCACAAGAGAGACCCAGTACTTC
few	TRBD1	TRBV30	TRBJ1-2	CAWNPGQSSYYGYTF	TGTGCCTGGAACCCGGGACAGTCTTCTTACTATGGCTACACCTTC
NA	TRBD2	TRBV7-9	TRBJ2-2	CASSLGFGLAGGTGELFF	TGTGCCAGCAGCTTAGGATTCGGACTAGCGGGAGGGACCGGGGAGCTGTTTTTT
NA	NA	TRBV5-1	TRBJ2-2	CASSFDGYQAGELFF	TGCGCCAGCAGCTTCGACGGGTATCAGGCCGGGGAGCTGTTTTTT
NA	NA	TRBV28	TRBJ2-2	CASIEDIGRRGELFF	TGTGCCAGCATAGAAGATATTGGGAGGAGGGGGGAGCTGTTTTTT
NA	NA	TRBV27	TRBJ2-7	CASSSKTVSSYEQYF	TGTGCCAGCAGTTCCAAGACAGTTTCATCCTACGAGCAGTACTTC
NA	NA	TRBV27	TRBJ2-7	CASSLLWGEQYF	TGTGCCAGCAGTTTGCTGTGGGGCGAGCAGTACTTC
NA	NA	TRBV20-1	TRBJ1-2	CSAGRGQGYTF	TGCAGTGCTGGCAGGGGCCAAGGCTACACCTTC
NA	NA	TRBV6-6	TRBJ1-2	CASSRNLEEANYGYTF	TGTGCCAGCAGTCGCAATTTGGAAGAGGCTAACTATGGCTACACCTTC
NA	NA	TRBV2	TRBJ1-1	CASSEARGGGTEAFF	TGTGCCAGCAGTGAAGCGAGGGGCGGGGGCACTGAAGCTTTCTTT
NA	TRBD2	TRBV29-1	TRBJ2-2	CSVKPGLHTGELFF	TGCAGCGTTAAGCCGGGACTACACACCGGGGAGCTGTTTTTT
NA	NA	TRBV19	TRBJ1-5	CASNFRGRDNQPQHF	TGTGCCAGTAACTTCCGGGGGCGCGACAATCAGCCCCAGCATTTT
NA	NA	TRBV30	TRBJ2-7	CAWTATGYEQYF	TGTGCCTGGACCGCCACGGGGTACGAGCAGTACTTC
NA	NA	TRBV11-1	TRBJ1-4	CASSLPGANEKLFF	TGTGCCAGCAGCTTGCCGGGAGCTAATGAAAAACTGTTTTTT
NA	NA	TRBV6-1	TRBJ2-1	CAGAQGGPYNEQFF	TGTGCCGGGGCACAGGGCGGCCCCTACAATGAGCAGTTCTTC
NA	TRBD1	TRBV18	TRBJ2-7	CASSPQGQGVGGEQYF	TGTGCCAGCTCACCCCAGGGACAGGGTGTAGGTGGCGAGCAGTACTTC
NA	NA	TRBV11-2	TRBJ1-4	CASSHGVNSEKLFF	TGTGCCAGCAGCCATGGGGTGAACAGTGAAAAACTGTTTTTT
few	TRBD2	TRBV4-1	TRBJ2-5	CASSQASGRAETQYF	TGCGCCAGCAGCCAAGCCAGCGGGAGAGCAGAGACCCAGTACTTC
few	NA	TRBV28	TRBJ1-1	CASSFPTGSEAFF	TGTGCCAGCAGTTTCCCGACAGGCTCGGAAGCTTTCTTT
NA	NA	TRBV27	TRBJ2-1	CASTDLSSYNEQFF	TGTGCCAGCACCGACCTAAGCTCCTACAATGAGCAGTTCTTC
NA	NA	TRBV9	TRBJ2-3	CASSQRQFSSTDTQYF	TGTGCCAGCAGCCAACGACAATTCTCTAGCACAGATACGCAGTATTTT
NA	NA	TRBV19	TRBJ2-6	CASISTGYRPGANVLTF	TGTGCCAGTATTTCAACAGGGTATAGGCCTGGGGCCAACGTCCTGACTTTC
NA	TRBD1	TRBV11-2	TRBJ1-2	CASSQLRTGRGYTF	TGTGCCAGCAGCCAACTCCGGACAGGGCGAGGCTACACCTTC
NA	NA	TRBV7-9	TRBJ2-3	CASSPSVYDESTDTQYF	TGTGCCAGCAGCCCTTCCGTTTATGACGAGAGCACAGATACGCAGTATTTT
NA	TRBD1	TRBV6-5	TRBJ2-5	CASSYRDRRQETQYF	TGTGCCAGCAGTTACCGGGACAGGAGACAAGAGACCCAGTACTTC
once	NA	TRBV6-1	TRBJ2-7	CASSEGAASVYF	TGTGCCAGCAGTGAAGGAGCGGCGTCCGTGTACTTC
once	NA	TRBV18	TRBJ2-7	CASSPEGRGEQYF	TGTGCCAGCTCACCGGAGGGACGGGGCGAGCAGTACTTC
NA	TRBD2	TRBV4-2	TRBJ2-7	CASSQVAGGSYEQYF	TGTGCCAGCAGCCAAGTTGCGGGAGGATCCTACGAGCAGTACTTC
once	NA	TRBV5-1	TRBJ2-3	CASSLAALAVATDTQYF	TGCGCCAGCAGCTTGGCGGCCTTAGCGGTCGCTACAGATACGCAGTATTTT
NA	NA	TRBV25-1	TRBJ1-4	CASSEYGRMGNEKLFF	TGTGCCAGCAGTGAATATGGAAGGATGGGTAATGAAAAACTGTTTTTT
NA	NA	TRBV10-3	TRBJ2-2	CAATQGPNTGELFF	TGTGCCGCAACCCAGGGGCCCAACACCGGGGAGCTGTTTTTT
NA	NA	TRBV7-3	TRBJ1-2	CASSPTLGYGYTF	TGTGCCAGCAGCCCCACCCTCGGCTATGGCTACACCTTC
few	NA	TRBV10-3	TRBJ1-1	CAISGPGPRGAFF	TGTGCCATCAGTGGCCCAGGCCCCCGAGGAGCTTTCTTT
NA	NA	TRBV5-1	TRBJ1-1	CASTLGTRGTEAFF	TGCGCCAGCACACTGGGGACAAGAGGCACTGAAGCTTTCTTT